This T cell receptor (beta chain) was identified in a study of Graves' ophthalmopathy and Graves' hyperthyroidism. About the research overall: Peripheral blood sampling preceded any treatment and occurred at initial diagnosis. Study-level findings and limits: Most thyroid clonotypes with frequency above 0.001 were detected in blood too.

RNA transcripts were the source from which TCR beta CDR3 regions were amplified. HTBI primers were employed in first-round RT-PCR, then a second-round multiplex PCR followed. TCRdb re-called the multiplex PCR reads through MiXCR, storing one row per CDR3 protein. This table has about 240,000 distinct CDR3 sequences, 45% to 55% appearing once. The CDR3 runs to 16 residues. Germline lookup yields CDR1 SEHNR and CDR2 FQNEAQ (reference sequence). V was clipped by 4 bases and J by 5 bases; unmatched bases: 10. This clonotype was recorded a few times. The antigen remains undetermined. Ophthalmopathy in the donors was of moderate-to-severe activity, with CAS ≥3, NOSPECS ≥4 and duration under 3 months. Excluded: other autoimmune disease, uncontrolled infection, pregnancy or lactation.

The chain joins TRBV7-9 to TRBJ2-5, with 10 bases that match TRBD1. Sequences were obtained from peripheral blood. The TCR sequence derives from an adult man with Graves' ophthalmopathy. CDR3 protein: CASSSPTGQGKETQYF. CDR3 nucleotides: TGTGCCAGCAGCTCCCCGACGGGACAGGGGAAGGAGACCCAGTACTTC.